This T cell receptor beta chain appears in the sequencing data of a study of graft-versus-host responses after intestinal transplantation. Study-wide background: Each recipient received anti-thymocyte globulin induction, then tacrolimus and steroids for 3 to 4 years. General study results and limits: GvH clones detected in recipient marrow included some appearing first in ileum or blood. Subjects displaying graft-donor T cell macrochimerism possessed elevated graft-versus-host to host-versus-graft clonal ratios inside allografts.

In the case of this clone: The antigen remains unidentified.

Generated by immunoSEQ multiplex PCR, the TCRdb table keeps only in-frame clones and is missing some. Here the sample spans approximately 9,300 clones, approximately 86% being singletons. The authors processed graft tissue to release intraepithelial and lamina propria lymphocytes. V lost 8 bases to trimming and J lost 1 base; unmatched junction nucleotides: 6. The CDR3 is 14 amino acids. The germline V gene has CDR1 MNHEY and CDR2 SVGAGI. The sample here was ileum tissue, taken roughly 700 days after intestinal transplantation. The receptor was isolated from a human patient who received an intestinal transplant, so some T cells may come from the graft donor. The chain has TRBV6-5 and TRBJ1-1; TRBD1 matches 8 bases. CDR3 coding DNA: TGTGCCAGCGGGGCAGGGGGCTGGAACACTGAAGCTTTCTTT. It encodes CASGAGGWNTEAFF.